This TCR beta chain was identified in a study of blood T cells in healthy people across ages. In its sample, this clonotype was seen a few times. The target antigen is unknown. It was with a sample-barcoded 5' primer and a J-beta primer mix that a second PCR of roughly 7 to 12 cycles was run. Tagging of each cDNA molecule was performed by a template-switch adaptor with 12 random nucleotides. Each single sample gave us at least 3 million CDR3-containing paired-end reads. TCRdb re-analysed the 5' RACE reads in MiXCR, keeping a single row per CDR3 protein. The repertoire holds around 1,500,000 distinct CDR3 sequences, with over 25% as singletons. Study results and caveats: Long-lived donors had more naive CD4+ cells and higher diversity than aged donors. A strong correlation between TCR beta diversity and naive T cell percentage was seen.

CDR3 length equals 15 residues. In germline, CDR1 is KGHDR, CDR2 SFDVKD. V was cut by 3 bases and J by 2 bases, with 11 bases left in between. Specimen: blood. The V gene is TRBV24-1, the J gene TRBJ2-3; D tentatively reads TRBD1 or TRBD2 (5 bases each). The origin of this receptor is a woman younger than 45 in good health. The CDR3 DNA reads TGTGCCACCAGTGATCGGCAGGGACCCACAGATACGCAGTATTTT. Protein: CATSDRQGPTDTQYF.